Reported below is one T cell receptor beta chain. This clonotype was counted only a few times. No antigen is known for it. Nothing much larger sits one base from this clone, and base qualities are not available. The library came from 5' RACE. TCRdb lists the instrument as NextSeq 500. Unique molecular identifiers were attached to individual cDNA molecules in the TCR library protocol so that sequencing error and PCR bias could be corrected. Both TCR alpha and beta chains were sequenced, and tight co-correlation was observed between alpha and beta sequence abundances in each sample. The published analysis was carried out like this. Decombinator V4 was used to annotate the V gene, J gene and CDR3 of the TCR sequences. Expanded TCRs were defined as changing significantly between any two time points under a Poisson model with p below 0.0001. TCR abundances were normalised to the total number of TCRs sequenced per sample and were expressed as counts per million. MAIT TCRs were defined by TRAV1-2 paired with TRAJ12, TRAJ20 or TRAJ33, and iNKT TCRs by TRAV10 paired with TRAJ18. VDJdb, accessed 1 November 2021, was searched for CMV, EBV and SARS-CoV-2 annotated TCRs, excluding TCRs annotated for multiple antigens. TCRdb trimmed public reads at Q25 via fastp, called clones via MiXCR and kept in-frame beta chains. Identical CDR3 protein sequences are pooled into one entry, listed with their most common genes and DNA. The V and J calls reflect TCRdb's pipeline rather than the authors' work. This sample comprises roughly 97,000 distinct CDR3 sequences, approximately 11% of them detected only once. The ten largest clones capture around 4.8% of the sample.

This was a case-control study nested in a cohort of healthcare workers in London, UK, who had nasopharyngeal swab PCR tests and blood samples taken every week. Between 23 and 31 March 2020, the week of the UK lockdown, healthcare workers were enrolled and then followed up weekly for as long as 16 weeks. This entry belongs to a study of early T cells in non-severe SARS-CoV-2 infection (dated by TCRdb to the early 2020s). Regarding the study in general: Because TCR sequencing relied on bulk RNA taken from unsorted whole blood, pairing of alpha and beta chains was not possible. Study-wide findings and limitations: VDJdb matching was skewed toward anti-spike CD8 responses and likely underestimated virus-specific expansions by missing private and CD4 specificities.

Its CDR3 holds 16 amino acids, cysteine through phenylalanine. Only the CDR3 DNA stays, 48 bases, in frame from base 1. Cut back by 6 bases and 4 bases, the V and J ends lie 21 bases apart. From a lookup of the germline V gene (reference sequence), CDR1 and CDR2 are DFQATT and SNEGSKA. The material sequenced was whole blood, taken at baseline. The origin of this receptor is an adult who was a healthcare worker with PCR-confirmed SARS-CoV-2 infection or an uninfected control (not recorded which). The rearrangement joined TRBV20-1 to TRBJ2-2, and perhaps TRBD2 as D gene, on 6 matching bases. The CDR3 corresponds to CSAQTPAGRVTGELFF. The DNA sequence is TGCAGTGCCCAGACCCCAGCGGGTCGAGTCACCGGGGAGCTGTTTTTT.